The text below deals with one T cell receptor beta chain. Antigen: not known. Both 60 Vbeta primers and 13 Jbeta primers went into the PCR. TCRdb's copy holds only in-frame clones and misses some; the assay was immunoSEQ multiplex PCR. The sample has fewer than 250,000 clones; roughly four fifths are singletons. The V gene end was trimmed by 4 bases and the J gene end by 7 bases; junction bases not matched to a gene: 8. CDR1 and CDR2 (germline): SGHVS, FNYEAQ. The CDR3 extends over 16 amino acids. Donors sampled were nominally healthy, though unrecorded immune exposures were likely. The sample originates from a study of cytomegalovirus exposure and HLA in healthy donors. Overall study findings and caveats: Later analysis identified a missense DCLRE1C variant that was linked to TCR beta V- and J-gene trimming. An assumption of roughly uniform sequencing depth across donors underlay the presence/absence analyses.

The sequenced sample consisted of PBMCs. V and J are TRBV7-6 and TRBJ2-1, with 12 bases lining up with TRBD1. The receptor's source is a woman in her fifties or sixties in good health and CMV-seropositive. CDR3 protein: CASSSLPGQGANEQFF. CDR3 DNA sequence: TGTGCCAGCAGCTCCTTACCGGGACAGGGGGCTAATGAGCAGTTCTTC. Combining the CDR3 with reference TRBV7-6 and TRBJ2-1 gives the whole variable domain GAGVSQSPRYKVTKRGQDVALRCDPISGHVSLYWYRQALGQGPEFLTYFNYEAQQDKSGLPNDRFSAERPEGSISTLTIQRTEQRDSAMYRCASSSLPGQGANEQFFGPGTRLTVL.